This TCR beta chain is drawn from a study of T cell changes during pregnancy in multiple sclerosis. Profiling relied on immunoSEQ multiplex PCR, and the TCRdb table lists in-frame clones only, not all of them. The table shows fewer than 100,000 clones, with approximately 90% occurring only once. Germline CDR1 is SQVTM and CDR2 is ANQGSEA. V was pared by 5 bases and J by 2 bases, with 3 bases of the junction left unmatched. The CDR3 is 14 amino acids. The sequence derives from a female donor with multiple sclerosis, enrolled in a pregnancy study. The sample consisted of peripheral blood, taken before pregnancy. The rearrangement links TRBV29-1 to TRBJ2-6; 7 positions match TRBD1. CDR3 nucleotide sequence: TGCAGCGTTCGAGGGGGCCCTGGGGCCAACGTCCTGACTTTC. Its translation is CSVRGGPGANVLTF.